This is a list of T cell receptor beta chains from one sample in a study of T cell responses to AZD1222 COVID-19 vaccine. The data were produced by immunoSEQ multiplex PCR, yet TCRdb's version contains in-frame clones alone and is incomplete. The data contain about 100,000 clones, approximately 93% of them singletons. The source was peripheral blood, collected 28 days after the second AZD1222 dose. Receptors were obtained from an adult who received the AZD1222 COVID-19 vaccine. Both conserved end residues are part of each CDR3. A D gene is named only where the DNA matches it firmly. Only part of the rows carry a size: once, few, many, or a class if the clone is expanded.

TRBV19	NA	15	NA	TRBJ1-3	TGTGCCAGTAGTATTGGACTCCAGCCTGGAAACACCATATATTTT	CASSIGLQPGNTIYF
TRBV28	NA	17	NA	TRBJ1-6	TGTGCCAGCAGTACCGTCTGGGCAGGGGAAGATAATTCACCCCTCCACTTT	CASSTVWAGEDNSPLHF
TRBV6-5	few	16	NA	TRBJ2-2	TGTGCCAGCAGTTACCGGCCGGATAGAACTGACGGGGAGCTGTTTTTT	CASSYRPDRTDGELFF
TRBV11-2	once	15	NA	TRBJ1-3	TGTGCCAGCAGCCGCCTACCCGGACAGGGAAACACCATATATTTT	CASSRLPGQGNTIYF
TRBV19	NA	15	NA	TRBJ1-1	TGTGCCAGTAGTACCTACCTCTTAGGGGGCACTGAAGCTTTCTTT	CASSTYLLGGTEAFF
TRBV7-9	NA	14	TRBD1	TRBJ1-4	TGTGCCAGCAGCCCGCGGACAGGAAAGGAAAAACTGTTTTTT	CASSPRTGKEKLFF
TRBV4-1	NA	15	TRBD1	TRBJ2-7	TGCGCCAGCAGCCATCCCGGGACAGGGAGATACGAGCAGTACTTC	CASSHPGTGRYEQYF
TRBV7-8	once	13	TRBD1	TRBJ1-1	TGTGCCAGCAGCCCAAGCGAACAGGGGCCGTTCCTCTTT	CASSPSEQGPFLF
TRBV19	NA	14	TRBD1	TRBJ1-2	TGTGCCAGTAGGAACAGGGGGGATGACTATGGCTACACCTTC	CASRNRGDDYGYTF
TRBV28	NA	13	NA	TRBJ2-5	TGTGCCAGCAGTTTAGAGGGTTACGAGACCCAGTACTTC	CASSLEGYETQYF
TRBV29-1	NA	14	TRBD1	TRBJ1-4	TGCAGCGTATATTCGGGACAGGGAAGTGAAAAACTGTTTTTT	CSVYSGQGSEKLFF
TRBV10-3	NA	18	TRBD2	TRBJ2-1	TGTGCCACTCAGGGGCAATCGGGACTAGCGGAATCCTACAATGAGCAGTTCTTC	CATQGQSGLAESYNEQFF
TRBV5-5	NA	17	NA	TRBJ1-4	TGTGCCAGCAGCTTGGGTCAGGGGCCTCTTACTAATGAAAAACTGTTTTTT	CASSLGQGPLTNEKLFF
TRBV15	NA	14	NA	TRBJ1-4	TGTGCCACCAGCAGCGGACAGATGAGGGAAAAACTGTTTTTT	CATSSGQMREKLFF
TRBV7-8	NA	16	TRBD2	TRBJ2-5	TGTGCCAGCAGCCCTCAAGCGGGAGGGCCCGGGGAGACCCAGTACTTC	CASSPQAGGPGETQYF
TRBV15	NA	13	NA	TRBJ2-1	TGTGCCACCAGCAGAGTGGGATCCAATGAGCAGTTCTTC	CATSRVGSNEQFF
TRBV6-5	NA	16	TRBD1	TRBJ1-3	TGTGCCAGCAGTTACTCGACAGGGATAGCGGGAAACACCATATATTTT	CASSYSTGIAGNTIYF
TRBV24-1	few	14	TRBD1	TRBJ1-2	TGTGCCACCAGTGACACGGGACAGGGGCGACGCTACACCTTC	CATSDTGQGRRYTF
TRBV7-8	NA	15	NA	TRBJ1-3	TGTGCCAGCAGCTTAGGGCCTCAATCTGAAAACACCATATATTTT	CASSLGPQSENTIYF
TRBV5-1	NA	16	TRBD2	TRBJ2-5	TGCGCCAGCAGCCCCGGGACTAGCGGGATGGGAGAGCCCCAGTACTTC	CASSPGTSGMGEPQYF
TRBV5-1	NA	15	NA	TRBJ2-2	TGCGCCAGCAGCTTGCTGGGACTCTCCACCGGGGAGCTGTTTTTT	CASSLLGLSTGELFF
TRBV5-1	NA	16	TRBD1	TRBJ1-2	TGCGCCAGCACCGAAGGGGGGACAGGGTATTTCTATGCCTACACCTTC	CASTEGGTGYFYAYTF
TRBV18	NA	16	NA	TRBJ1-5	TGTGCCAGCTCAGTTAGCCGGACAGTCGGCAATCAGCCCCAGCATTTT	CASSVSRTVGNQPQHF
TRBV19	NA	18	TRBD2	TRBJ2-1	TGTGCCAGTAGTATAGGACTAGCGGGAGTCAGCTCCTACAATGAGCAGTTCTTC	CASSIGLAGVSSYNEQFF
TRBV9	few	14	NA	TRBJ2-7	TGTGCCAGCAGCGTAGGGACAGTAGGGTACGAGCAGTACTTC	CASSVGTVGYEQYF
TRBV2	NA	16	NA	TRBJ2-1	TGTGCCAGCAGTAGGCAGGCAGCAGCACACTACAATGAGCAGTTCTTC	CASSRQAAAHYNEQFF
TRBV7-6	NA	15	TRBD2	TRBJ2-1	TGTGCCAGCAGCTTAGTTCCTAGCGGGAACCATGAGCAGTTCTTC	CASSLVPSGNHEQFF
TRBV7-2	NA	14	TRBD1	TRBJ1-2	TGTGCCAGCAGCCCATGGACAGGCTCCTATGGCTACACCTTC	CASSPWTGSYGYTF
TRBV10-3	NA	14	NA	TRBJ2-2	TGTGCCATCAAAGGCCGGGAGTCCACCGGGGAGCTGTTTTTT	CAIKGRESTGELFF
TRBV6-6	NA	15	TRBD2	TRBJ2-3	TGTGCCAGCAGTTCGGGACTAGCTAGCACAGATACGCAGTATTTT	CASSSGLASTDTQYF
TRBV18	NA	16	TRBD1	TRBJ1-2	TGTGCCAGCTCAGCTTTACCCGGACAGGTTCTTTATGGCTACACCTTC	CASSALPGQVLYGYTF
TRBV5-1	NA	11	NA	TRBJ2-7	TGCGCCAGCAGCTTAGGTTACGAGCAGTACTTC	CASSLGYEQYF
TRBV6-5	NA	15	NA	TRBJ2-7	TGTGCCAGCAGTTACTCCGAGACAGGATCCTACGAGCAGTACTTC	CASSYSETGSYEQYF
TRBV6-5	NA	14	NA	TRBJ2-2	TGTGCCAGCAGACCGGGACACTGGGACGGGGAGCTGTTTTTT	CASRPGHWDGELFF
TRBV5-6	NA	15	TRBD1	TRBJ2-2	TGTGCCAGCAGCTTGGAGTCAGGGGGCACCGGGGAGCTGTTTTTT	CASSLESGGTGELFF
TRBV5-6	NA	13	NA	TRBJ1-2	TGTGCCAGCAGCTTGGCCGGGGGCGGTGGCTACACCTTC	CASSLAGGGGYTF
TRBV28	NA	13	NA	TRBJ1-6	TGTGCCACCATAAGCCCAGGGATCTCACCCCTCCACTTT	CATISPGISPLHF
TRBV12-3/TRBV12-4	NA	13	NA	TRBJ1-2	TGTGCCAGCAGCGGAGGGTTAGTCATTGGCTACACCTTC	CASSGGLVIGYTF
TRBV2	NA	14	NA	TRBJ1-4	TGTGCCAGCAGTGGACGGGAATCGGGTGAAAAACTGTTTTTT	CASSGRESGEKLFF
TRBV6-5	NA	16	TRBD2	TRBJ2-1	TGTGCCAGCAGTTACCGATCCTTTAGCGGGACGAATGAGCAGTTCTTC	CASSYRSFSGTNEQFF
TRBV5-1	few	13	NA	TRBJ2-7	TGCGCCAGCAGCTTGGATTGGGGGACTGGGTTGTACTTC	CASSLDWGTGLYF
TRBV29-1	NA	16	NA	TRBJ2-4	TGCAGCGTTGAAGAGGCTAGGGCCACAGCCAAAAACATTCAGTACTTC	CSVEEARATAKNIQYF
TRBV3-1/TRBV3-2	NA	15	TRBD2	TRBJ2-1	TGTGCCAGCAGCCAAGGTACTAGCGTTTCCAATGAGCAGTTCTTC	CASSQGTSVSNEQFF
TRBV5-1	NA	15	TRBD1	TRBJ2-5	TGCGCCAGCAGCTCTACAGGGGCCTACCAAGAGACCCAGTACTTC	CASSSTGAYQETQYF
TRBV25-1	few	12	NA	TRBJ1-4	TGTGCCAGCCTGGGGGCTAATGAAAAACTGTTTTTT	CASLGANEKLFF
TRBV6-5	NA	12	NA	TRBJ2-7	TGTGCCAGCAGTCCGGGCTCCTACGAGCAGTACTTC	CASSPGSYEQYF
TRBV2	NA	11	TRBD1	TRBJ1-2	TGTGCCAGCGGGACAGTCTATGGCTACACCTTC	CASGTVYGYTF
TRBV29-1	NA	16	TRBD2	TRBJ2-5	TGCAGCGTTGAAGCAGCGGGAGGGAATCTGGGAGAGACCCAGTACTTC	CSVEAAGGNLGETQYF
TRBV11-2	NA	15	TRBD2	TRBJ2-1	TGTGCCAGCAGTTATGGGACTAGCGGATACAATGAGCAGTTCTTC	CASSYGTSGYNEQFF